This T cell receptor beta chain appears in the sequencing data of a study of CD4 T cells in relation to SARS-CoV-2 and coronaviruses. Germline CDR1 reads MDHEN; CDR2 reads SYDVKM. V lost 4 bases to trimming and J lost 8 bases; unmatched junction nucleotides: 5. The CDR3 consists of 13 residues. The assay was immunoSEQ multiplex PCR, and TCRdb's table has in-frame clones only and misses some. The sample contains approximately 60,000 clones, roughly 94% of which appear only once. The sequence derives from an adult with COVID-19. The sample comprised naive CD4+ T cells from PBMCs. The sample's subset: naive CD4+ T cells isolated by negative enrichment. The chain is built from TRBV28 and TRBJ1-1; 9 bases line up with TRBD1. The CDR3 loop is CASSSDRGMEAFF. CDR3 nucleotide sequence: TGTGCCAGCAGTTCGGACAGGGGAATGGAAGCTTTCTTT. The whole variable domain, remainder taken from reference TRBV28 and TRBJ1-1, is DVKVTQSSRYLVKRTGEKVFLECVQDMDHENMFWYRQDPGLGLRLIYFSYDVKMKEKGDIPEGYSVSREKKERFSLILESASTNQTSMYLCASSSDRGMEAFFGQGTRLTVV.